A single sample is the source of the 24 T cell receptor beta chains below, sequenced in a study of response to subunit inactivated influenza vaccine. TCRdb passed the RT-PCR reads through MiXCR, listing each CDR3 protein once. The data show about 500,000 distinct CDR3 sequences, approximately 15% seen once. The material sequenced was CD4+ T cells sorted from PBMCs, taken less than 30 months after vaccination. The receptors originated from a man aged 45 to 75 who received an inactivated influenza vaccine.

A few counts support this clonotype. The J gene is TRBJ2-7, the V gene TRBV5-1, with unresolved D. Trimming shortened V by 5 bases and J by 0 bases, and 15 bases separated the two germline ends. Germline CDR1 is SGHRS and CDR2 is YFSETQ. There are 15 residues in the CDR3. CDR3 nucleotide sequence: TGCGCCAGCAGTCCTGACACCACGAGCTCCTACGAGCAGTACTTC. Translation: CASSPDTTSSYEQYF.

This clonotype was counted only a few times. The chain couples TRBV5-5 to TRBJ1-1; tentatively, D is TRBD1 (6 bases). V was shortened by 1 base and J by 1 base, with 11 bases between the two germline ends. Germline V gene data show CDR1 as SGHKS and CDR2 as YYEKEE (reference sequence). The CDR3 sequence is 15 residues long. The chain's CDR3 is CASSLSAGANTEAFF. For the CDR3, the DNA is TGTGCCAGCAGCTTGAGTGCGGGGGCGAACACTGAAGCTTTCTTT.

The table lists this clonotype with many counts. This chain's CDR3 is CASSVGLAGIRGNEQFF. The CDR3 nucleotides read TGTGCCAGCAGTGTGGGACTAGCGGGAATTAGAGGCAATGAGCAGTTCTTC. This rearrangement joins TRBV6-2 or TRBV6-3 to TRBJ2-1; TRBD2 matches at 13 bases. The CDR3 sequence is 17 residues long. CDR1 is MNHEY and CDR2 is SVGEGT in the germline V gene. Trimming removed 5 bases from V and 6 bases from J; junction bases left unmatched: 10.

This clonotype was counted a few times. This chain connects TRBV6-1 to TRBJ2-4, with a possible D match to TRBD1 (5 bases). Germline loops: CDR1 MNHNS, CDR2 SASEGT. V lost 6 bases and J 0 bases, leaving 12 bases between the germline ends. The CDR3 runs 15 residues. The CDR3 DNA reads TGTGCCAGCAGCCCCCTGGGGCAAGCCAAAAACATTCAGTACTTC. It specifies CASSPLGQAKNIQYF.

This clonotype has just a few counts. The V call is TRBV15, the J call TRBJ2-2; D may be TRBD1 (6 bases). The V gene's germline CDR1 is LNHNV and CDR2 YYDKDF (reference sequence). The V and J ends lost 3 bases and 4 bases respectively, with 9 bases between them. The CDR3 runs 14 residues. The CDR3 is CATSSPRGTGELFF. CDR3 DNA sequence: TGTGCCACCAGCAGCCCCAGGGGCACCGGGGAGCTGTTTTTT.

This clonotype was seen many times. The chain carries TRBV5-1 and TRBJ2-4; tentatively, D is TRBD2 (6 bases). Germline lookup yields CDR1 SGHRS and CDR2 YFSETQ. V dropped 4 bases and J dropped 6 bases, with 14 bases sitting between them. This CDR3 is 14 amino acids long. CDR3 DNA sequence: TGCGCCAGCAGCGCCGGGACGGAGGGAAACATTCAGTACTTC. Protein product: CASSAGTEGNIQYF.

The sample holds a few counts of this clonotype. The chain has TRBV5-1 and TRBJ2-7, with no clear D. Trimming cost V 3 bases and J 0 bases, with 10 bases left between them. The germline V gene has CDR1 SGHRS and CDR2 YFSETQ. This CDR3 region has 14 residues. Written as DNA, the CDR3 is TGCGCCAGCAGCTCTTCACAGTACTCCTACGAGCAGTACTTC. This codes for CASSSSQYSYEQYF. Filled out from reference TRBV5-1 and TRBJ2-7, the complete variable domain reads KAGVTQTPRYLIKTRGQQVTLSCSPISGHRSVSWYQQTPGQGLQFLFEYFSETQRNKGNFPGRFSGRQFSNSRSEMNVSTLELGDSALYLCASSSSQYSYEQYFGPGTRLTVT.

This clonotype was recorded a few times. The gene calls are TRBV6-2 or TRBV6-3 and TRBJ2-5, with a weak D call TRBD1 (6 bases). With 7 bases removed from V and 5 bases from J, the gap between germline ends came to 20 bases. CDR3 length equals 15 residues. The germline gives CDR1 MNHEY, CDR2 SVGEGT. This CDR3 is CASTQSRGAGETQYF. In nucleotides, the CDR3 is TGTGCCAGCACCCAGTCCAGGGGCGCAGGGGAGACCCAGTACTTC.

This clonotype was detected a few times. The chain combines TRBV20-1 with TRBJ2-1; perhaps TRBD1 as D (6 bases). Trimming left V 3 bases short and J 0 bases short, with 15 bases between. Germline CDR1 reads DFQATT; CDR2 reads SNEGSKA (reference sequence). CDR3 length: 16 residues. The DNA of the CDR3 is TGCAGTGCTAGCCTGACCCTAGGGGGCTCCTACAATGAGCAGTTCTTC. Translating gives CSASLTLGGSYNEQFF.

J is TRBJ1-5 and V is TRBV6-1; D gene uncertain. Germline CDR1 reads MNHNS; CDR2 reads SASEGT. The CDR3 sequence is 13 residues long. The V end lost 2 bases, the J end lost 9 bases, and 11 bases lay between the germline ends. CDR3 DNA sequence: TGTGCCAGCAGTGAAAGTTTGAGCCTGCCCCAGCATTTT. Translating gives CASSESLSLPQHF.

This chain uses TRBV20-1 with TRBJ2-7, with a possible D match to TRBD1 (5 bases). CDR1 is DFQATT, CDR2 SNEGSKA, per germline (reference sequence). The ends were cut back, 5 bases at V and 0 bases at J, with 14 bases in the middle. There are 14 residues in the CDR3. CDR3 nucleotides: TGCAGTGCTGAGGACAACCTGAGCTCCTACGAGCAGTACTTC. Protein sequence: CSAEDNLSSYEQYF.

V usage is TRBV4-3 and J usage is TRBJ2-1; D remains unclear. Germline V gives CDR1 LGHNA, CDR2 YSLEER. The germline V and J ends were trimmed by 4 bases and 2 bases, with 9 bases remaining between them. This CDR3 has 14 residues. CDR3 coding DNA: TGCGCCAGCAGCCGAGGCGGTACCTACAATGAGCAGTTCTTC. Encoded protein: CASSRGGTYNEQFF.

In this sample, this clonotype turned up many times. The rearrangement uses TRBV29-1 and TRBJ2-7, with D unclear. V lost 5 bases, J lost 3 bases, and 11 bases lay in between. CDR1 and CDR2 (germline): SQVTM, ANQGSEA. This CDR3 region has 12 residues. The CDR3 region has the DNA TGCAGCGTTACGTCCAGCCTCTACGAGCAGTACTTC. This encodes CSVTSSLYEQYF.

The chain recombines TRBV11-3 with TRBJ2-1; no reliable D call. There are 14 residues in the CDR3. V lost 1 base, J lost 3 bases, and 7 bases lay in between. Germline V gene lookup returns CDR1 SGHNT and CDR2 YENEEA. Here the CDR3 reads CASSLAYNYNEQFF. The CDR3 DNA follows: TGTGCCAGCAGCTTAGCTTACAACTACAATGAGCAGTTCTTC.

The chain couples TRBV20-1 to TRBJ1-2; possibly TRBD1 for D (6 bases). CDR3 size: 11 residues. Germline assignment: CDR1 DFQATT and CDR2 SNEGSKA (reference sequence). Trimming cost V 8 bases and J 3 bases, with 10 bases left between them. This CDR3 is CSHREDYGYTF. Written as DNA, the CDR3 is TGCAGTCACAGGGAAGACTATGGCTACACCTTC.

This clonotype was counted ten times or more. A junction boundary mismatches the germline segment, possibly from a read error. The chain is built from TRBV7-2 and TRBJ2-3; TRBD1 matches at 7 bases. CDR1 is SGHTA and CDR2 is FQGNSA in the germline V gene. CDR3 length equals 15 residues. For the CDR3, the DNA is TGTGCCAGCAGCATAGCAGAGGGGGCCGGAGATACGCAGTATTTT. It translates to CASSIAEGAGDTQYF.

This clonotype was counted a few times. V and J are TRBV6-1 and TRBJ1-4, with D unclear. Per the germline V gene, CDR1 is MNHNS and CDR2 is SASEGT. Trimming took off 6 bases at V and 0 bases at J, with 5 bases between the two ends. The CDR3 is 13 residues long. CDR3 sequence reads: CASRTTTNEKLFF. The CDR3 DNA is TGTGCCAGCAGGACTACAACTAATGAAAAACTGTTTTTT.

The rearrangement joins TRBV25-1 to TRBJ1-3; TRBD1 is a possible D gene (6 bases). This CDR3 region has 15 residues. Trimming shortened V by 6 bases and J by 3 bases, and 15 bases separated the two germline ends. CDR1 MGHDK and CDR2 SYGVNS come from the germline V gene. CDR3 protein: CASSLPGAFGNTIYF. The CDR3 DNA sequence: TGTGCCAGCAGCCTCCCGGGGGCGTTTGGAAACACCATATATTTT.

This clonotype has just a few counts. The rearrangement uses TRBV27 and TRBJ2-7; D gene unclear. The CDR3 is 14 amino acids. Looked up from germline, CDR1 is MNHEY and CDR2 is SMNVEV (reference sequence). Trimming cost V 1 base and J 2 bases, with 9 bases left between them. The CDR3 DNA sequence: TGTGCCAGCAGTTTATTTGTCGGCACCTACGAGCAGTACTTC. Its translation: CASSLFVGTYEQYF.

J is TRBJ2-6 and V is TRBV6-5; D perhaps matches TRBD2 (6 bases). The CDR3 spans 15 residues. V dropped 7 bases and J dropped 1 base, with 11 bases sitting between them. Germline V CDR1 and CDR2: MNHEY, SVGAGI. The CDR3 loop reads CASTLLASGANVLTF. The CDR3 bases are TGTGCCAGCACCTTACTAGCTTCTGGGGCCAACGTCCTGACTTTC.

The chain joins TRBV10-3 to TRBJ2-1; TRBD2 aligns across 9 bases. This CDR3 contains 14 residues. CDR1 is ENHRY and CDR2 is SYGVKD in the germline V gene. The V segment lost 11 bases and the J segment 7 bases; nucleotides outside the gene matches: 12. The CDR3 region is CASSVGTSPNEQFF. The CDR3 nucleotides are TGTGCCTCGAGTGTAGGGACTAGCCCAAATGAGCAGTTCTTC.

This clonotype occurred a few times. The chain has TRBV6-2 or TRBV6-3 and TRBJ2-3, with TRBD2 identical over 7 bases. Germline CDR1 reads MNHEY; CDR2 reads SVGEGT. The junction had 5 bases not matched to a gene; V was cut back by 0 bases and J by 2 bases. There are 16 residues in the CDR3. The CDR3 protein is CASSYSGGSLTDTQYF. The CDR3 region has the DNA TGTGCCAGCAGTTACTCCGGGGGGAGCCTCACAGATACGCAGTATTTT.

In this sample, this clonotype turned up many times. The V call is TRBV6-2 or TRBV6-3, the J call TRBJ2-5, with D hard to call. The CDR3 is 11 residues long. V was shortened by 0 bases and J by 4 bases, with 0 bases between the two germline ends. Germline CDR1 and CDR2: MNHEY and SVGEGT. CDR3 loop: CASSYSETQYF. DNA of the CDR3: TGTGCCAGCAGTTACTCAGAGACCCAGTACTTC.

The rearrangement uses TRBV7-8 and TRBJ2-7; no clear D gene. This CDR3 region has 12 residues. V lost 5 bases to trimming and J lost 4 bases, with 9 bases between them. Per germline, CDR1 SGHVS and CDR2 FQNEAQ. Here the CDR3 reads CASSKDLYEQYF. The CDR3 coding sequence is TGTGCCAGCAGCAAGGATCTGTACGAGCAGTACTTC.